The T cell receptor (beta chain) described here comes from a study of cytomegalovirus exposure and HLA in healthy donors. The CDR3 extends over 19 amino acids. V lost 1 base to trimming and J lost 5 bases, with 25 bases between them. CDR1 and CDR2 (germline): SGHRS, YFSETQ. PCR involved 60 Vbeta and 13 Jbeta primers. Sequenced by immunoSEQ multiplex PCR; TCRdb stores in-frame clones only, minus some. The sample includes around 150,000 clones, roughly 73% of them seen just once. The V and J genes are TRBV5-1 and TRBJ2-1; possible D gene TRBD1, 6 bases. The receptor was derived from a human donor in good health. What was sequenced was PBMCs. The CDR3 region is CASSLFNLQGWQVHNEQFF. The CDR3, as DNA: TGCGCCAGCAGCTTGTTCAACTTACAGGGATGGCAGGTACACAATGAGCAGTTCTTC.